The clone carrying this T cell receptor (beta chain) was seen at least ten times. This sample stems from a study of early T cells in non-severe SARS-CoV-2 infection. TCRdb used MiXCR to reprocess the 5' RACE reads, holding one entry per CDR3 protein. Here the sample spans roughly 76,000 distinct CDR3 sequences, 12% being singletons. CDR1 DFQATT and CDR2 SNEGSKA come from the germline V gene (reference sequence). This CDR3 is 14 amino acids long. V shed 6 bases and J shed 4 bases, with 18 bases lying between them. The sequence was collected from an adult who was a healthcare worker with PCR-confirmed SARS-CoV-2 infection or an uninfected control (not recorded which). The V and J genes are TRBV20-1 and TRBJ2-5; D gene unclear. The sample comprised whole blood. The DNA for the CDR3 is TGCAGTGCACCTCAGGACGCAGCGCGAGAGACCCAGTACTTC. Encoded protein: CSAPQDAARETQYF.